Detailed here is one T cell receptor beta chain. What it recognizes is unknown. Per the germline V gene, CDR1 is MDHEN and CDR2 is SYDVKM. Trimming at V came to 6 bases and at J to 9 bases, leaving 13 bases not matched to a gene. The CDR3 covers 15 residues. The data are from a study of beta chain features in type 1 diabetes. Of the isolated RNA, all was reverse transcribed, and so the sequenced material was expressed TCRB transcripts. The protocol was immunoSEQ multiplex PCR, while the TCRdb copy is restricted to in-frame clones and leaves out a portion. The profile shows 150,000 to 180,000 clones, approximately 10% of them singletons. Overall study results and limits: When VDJ junctions were examined, type 1 diabetes patients showed fewer insertions and more deletions. A closer apparent resemblance between naive, central memory and Treg TCRB repertoires was seen in patients than in healthy donors.

The specimen was central memory CD4+ T cells from blood. This sequence originates from a man aged 18 to 29 in good health. The chain uses TRBV28 and TRBJ1-2; 10 nucleotides line up with TRBD1. In DNA, the CDR3 is TGTGCCAGCAGACCCACCCCGGGACAGGGGAACAGCTACACCTTC. Encoded protein: CASRPTPGQGNSYTF.